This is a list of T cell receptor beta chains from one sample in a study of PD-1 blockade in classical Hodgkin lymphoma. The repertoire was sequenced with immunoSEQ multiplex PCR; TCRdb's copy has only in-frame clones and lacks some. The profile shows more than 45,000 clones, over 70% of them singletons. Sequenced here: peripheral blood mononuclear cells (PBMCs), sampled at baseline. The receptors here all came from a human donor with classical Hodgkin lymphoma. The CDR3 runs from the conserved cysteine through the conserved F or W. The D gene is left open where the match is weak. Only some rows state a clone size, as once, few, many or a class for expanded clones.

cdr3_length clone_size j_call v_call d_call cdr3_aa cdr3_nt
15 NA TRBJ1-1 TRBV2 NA CASNPWVGMNTEAFF TGTGCCAGCAACCCGTGGGTAGGGATGAACACTGAAGCTTTCTTT
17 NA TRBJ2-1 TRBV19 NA CASSPRDRRDSYNEQFF TGTGCCAGTAGTCCCCGGGACCGCCGTGACTCCTACAATGAGCAGTTCTTC
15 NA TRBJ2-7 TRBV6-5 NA CASSYNPTSSYEQYF TGTGCCAGCAGTTACAATCCCACGAGCTCCTACGAGCAGTACTTC
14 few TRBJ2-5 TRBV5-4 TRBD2 CASSFSGNQETQYF TGTGCCAGCAGCTTTAGCGGGAATCAAGAGACCCAGTACTTC
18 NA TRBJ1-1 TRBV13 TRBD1 CASSLTYSGQGSGTEAFF TGTGCCAGCAGCTTAACATATTCGGGACAGGGGTCCGGCACTGAAGCTTTCTTT
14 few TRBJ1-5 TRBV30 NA CAWSVRGAGQPQHF TGTGCCTGGAGTGTACGGGGGGCTGGGCAGCCCCAGCATTTT
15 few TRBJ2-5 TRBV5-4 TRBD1 CASSLAGQGEETQYF TGTGCCAGCAGCTTGGCGGGACAGGGAGAAGAGACCCAGTACTTC
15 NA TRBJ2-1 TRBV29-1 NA CSVEERGRGMNEQFF TGCAGCGTTGAAGAAAGGGGGCGGGGAATGAACGAGCAGTTCTTC
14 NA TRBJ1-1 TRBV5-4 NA CASSLEGGRAEAFF TGTGCCAGCAGCTTGGAGGGAGGGAGAGCTGAAGCTTTCTTT
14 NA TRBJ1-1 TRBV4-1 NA CASSYRQTNTEAFF TGCGCCAGCAGCTACAGACAAACGAACACTGAAGCTTTCTTT
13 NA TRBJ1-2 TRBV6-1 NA CASSAAMDYGYTF TGTGCCAGCAGTGCAGCGATGGACTATGGCTACACCTTC
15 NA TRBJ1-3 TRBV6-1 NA CASRVGAAFGNTIYF TGTGCCAGCAGGGTGGGGGCCGCCTTTGGAAACACCATATATTTT
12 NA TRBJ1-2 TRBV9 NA CASSGEGYGYTF TGTGCCAGCAGCGGAGAGGGTTATGGCTACACCTTC
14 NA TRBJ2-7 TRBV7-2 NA CASSLGQTTYEQYF TGTGCCAGCAGCTTAGGCCAGACGACCTACGAGCAGTACTTC
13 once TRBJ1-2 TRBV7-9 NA CASSPFTGYGYTF TGTGCCAGCAGCCCTTTCACAGGGTATGGCTACACCTTC
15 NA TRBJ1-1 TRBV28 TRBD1 CASSSLGQLNTEAFF TGTGCCAGCAGTTCCCTGGGACAGCTGAACACTGAAGCTTTCTTT
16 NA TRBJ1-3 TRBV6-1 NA CASSEGVAASGNTIYF TGTGCCAGCAGTGAAGGGGTAGCGGCCTCTGGAAACACCATATATTTT
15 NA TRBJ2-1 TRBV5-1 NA CASSLAPSRANEQFF TGCGCCAGCAGCTTGGCGCCCAGTAGGGCCAATGAGCAGTTCTTC
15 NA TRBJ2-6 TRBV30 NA CAWSAWTDGANVLTF TGTGCCTGGAGTGCTTGGACAGATGGGGCCAACGTCCTGACTTTC
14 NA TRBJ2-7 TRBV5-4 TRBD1 CASSGQQGFDEQYF TGTGCCAGCAGCGGGCAACAGGGGTTCGACGAGCAGTACTTC
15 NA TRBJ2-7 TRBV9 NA CASSVAGWGSYKQYF TGTGCCAGCAGCGTAGCAGGGTGGGGCTCCTACAAGCAGTACTTC
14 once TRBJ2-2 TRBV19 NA CASSIGGGAGELFF TGTGCCAGTAGTATAGGAGGGGGGGCCGGGGAGCTGTTTTTT
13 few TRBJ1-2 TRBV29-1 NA CSVEGEWGYGYTF TGCAGCGTTGAGGGGGAATGGGGCTATGGCTACACCTTC
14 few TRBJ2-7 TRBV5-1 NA CASSLLYGSYEQYF TGCGCCAGCAGCTTGTTGTACGGCAGCTACGAGCAGTACTTC
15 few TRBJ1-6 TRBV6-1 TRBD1 CASSEAGTGYSPLHF TGTGCCAGCAGTGAGGCTGGGACAGGGTATTCACCCCTCCACTTT
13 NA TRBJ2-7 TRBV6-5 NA CASNPAGPHEQYF TGTGCCAGCAACCCCGCGGGCCCTCACGAGCAGTACTTC
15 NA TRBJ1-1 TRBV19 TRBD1 CASSYLTGTDTEAFF TGTGCCAGTAGTTATCTGACAGGGACGGACACTGAAGCTTTCTTT
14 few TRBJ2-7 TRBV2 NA CASSPGRIIYEQYF TGTGCCAGCAGTCCAGGGAGGATTATCTACGAGCAGTACTTC
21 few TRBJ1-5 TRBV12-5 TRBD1 CASGFQLPGTGDLLGNQPQHF TGTGCTAGTGGTTTCCAACTACCCGGGACAGGGGATTTGTTAGGCAATCAGCCCCAGCATTTT
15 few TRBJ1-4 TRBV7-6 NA CASSPDPPLGEKLFF TGTGCCAGCAGCCCAGACCCCCCCCTGGGGGAAAAACTGTTTTTT
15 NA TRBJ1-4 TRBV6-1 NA CASSEAVGVNEKLFF TGTGCCAGCAGTGAGGCGGTAGGGGTTAATGAAAAACTGTTTTTT
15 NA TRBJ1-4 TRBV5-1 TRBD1 CASSLRQGEGEKLFF TGCGCCAGCAGCCTGAGGCAGGGGGAGGGTGAAAAACTGTTTTTT
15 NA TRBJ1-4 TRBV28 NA CASFGSGRGEEKLFF NA
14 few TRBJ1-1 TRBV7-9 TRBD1 CASSFQGDVGVAFF TGTGCCAGCAGCTTTCAGGGGGACGTGGGGGTAGCTTTCTTT
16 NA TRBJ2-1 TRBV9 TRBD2 CASSFPAGGPINEQFF TGTGCCAGCAGCTTCCCAGCGGGAGGGCCAATCAATGAGCAGTTCTTC
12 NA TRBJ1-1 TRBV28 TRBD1 CASGDRAFEAFF TGTGCCAGCGGAGACAGGGCATTTGAAGCTTTCTTT
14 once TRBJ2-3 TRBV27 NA CASSLLTSTDTQYF TGTGCCAGCAGTTTGCTGACTAGCACAGATACGCAGTATTTT
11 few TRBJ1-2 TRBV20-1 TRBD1 CTLDRDHGYTF TGCACCCTAGACAGGGACCATGGCTACACCTTC
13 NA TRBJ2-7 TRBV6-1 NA CASSDGGHYEQYF TGTGCCAGCAGTGATGGAGGGCACTACGAGCAGTACTTC
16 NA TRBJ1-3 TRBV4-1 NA CASSQPTRDPSGTIYF TGCGCCAGCAGCCAACCGACCCGGGACCCCTCGGGCACCATATATTTT